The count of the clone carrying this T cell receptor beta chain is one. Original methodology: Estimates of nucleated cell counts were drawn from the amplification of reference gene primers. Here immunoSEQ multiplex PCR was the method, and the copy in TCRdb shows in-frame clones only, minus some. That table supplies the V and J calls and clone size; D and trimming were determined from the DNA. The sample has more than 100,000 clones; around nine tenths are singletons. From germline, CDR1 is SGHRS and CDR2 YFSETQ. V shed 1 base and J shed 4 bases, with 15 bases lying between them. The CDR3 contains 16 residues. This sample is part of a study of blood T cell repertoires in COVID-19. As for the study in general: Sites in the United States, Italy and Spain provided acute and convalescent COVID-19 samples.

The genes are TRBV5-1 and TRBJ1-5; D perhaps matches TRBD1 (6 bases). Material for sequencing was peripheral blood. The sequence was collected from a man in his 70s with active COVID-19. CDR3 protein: CASSLLGGDANQPQHF. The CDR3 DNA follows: TGCGCCAGCAGCTTGCTTGGGGGCGATGCGAATCAGCCCCAGCATTTT.